These 31 T cell receptor beta chains were sequenced from one sample in a study of vaccination and CD4 T cells after COVID-19. Antigens for these TCRs are unknown. The Oncomine TCR Beta short-read assay was applied to DNA of cultured CD4+ T cells. Each CDR3 protein gets one entry after TCRdb re-called the PCR reads with MiXCR. The sample includes 22,000 or so distinct CDR3 sequences, about 56% seen only once; the top ten take nearly 6%. Treatment of the sample: roughly 11-day PBMC culture with coronavirus spike peptide pools or control peptides (ViraFEST assay). The sample was CD4+ T cells from blood, cultured in vitro. The origin of the receptors is a human donor who had recovered from COVID-19.

This chain uses TRBV6-1 with TRBJ1-1; possibly TRBD1 for D (5 bases). This CDR3 is 15 amino acids long. The germline gives CDR1 MNHNS, CDR2 SASEGT. With 6 bases removed from V and 4 bases from J, the gap between germline ends came to 18 bases. The CDR3 DNA sequence: TGTGCCAGCAGCTCAACGGCCGGGACCCTCACTGAAGCTTTCTTT. As protein: CASSSTAGTLTEAFF.

The rearrangement uses TRBV20-1 and TRBJ1-4; 7 positions match TRBD1. The germline CDR1 and CDR2 sequences are DFQATT and SNEGSKA (reference sequence). V lost 6 bases to trimming and J lost 2 bases; unmatched junction nucleotides: 12. The CDR3 runs to 16 residues. The CDR3 sequence: CSAPQGGRGTNEKLFF. CDR3 nucleotides: TGCAGTGCCCCGCAGGGGGGACGGGGGACTAATGAAAAACTGTTTTTT.

V and J are TRBV24-1 and TRBJ2-1; no reliable D call. The V gene lost 7 bases and the J gene lost 2 bases, with 14 bases spanning the gap. This CDR3 spans 15 amino acids. From germline, CDR1 is KGHDR and CDR2 SFDVKD. The CDR3 protein is CATRASDGTYNEQFF. DNA for the CDR3: TGTGCCACCAGGGCCTCAGACGGTACCTACAATGAGCAGTTCTTC.

This clonotype appeared once. The chain carries TRBV7-8 and TRBJ1-1, with D possibly matching TRBD1 (5 bases). The ends were cut back, 5 bases at V and 6 bases at J, with 13 bases in the middle. Germline V gene lookup returns CDR1 SGHVS and CDR2 FQNEAQ. This CDR3 contains 13 residues. The CDR3 sequence: CASSPQTEAEAFF. Here the CDR3 DNA reads TGTGCCAGCAGCCCTCAGACAGAGGCTGAAGCTTTCTTT.

This clonotype was observed a few times. The chain combines TRBV6-1 with TRBJ2-7; 8 nucleotides line up with TRBD2. This CDR3 region has 17 residues. Germline CDR1 and CDR2: MNHNS and SASEGT. Trimming removed 6 bases from V and 2 bases from J; junction bases left unmatched: 15. The CDR3 is CASSPHTSGAKTYEQYF. The CDR3 DNA is TGTGCCAGCAGCCCTCACACTAGCGGAGCTAAGACCTACGAGCAGTACTTC.

This clonotype has a handful of counts. The chain carries TRBV30 and TRBJ2-5; 13 bases fit TRBD2. The CDR3 covers 16 residues. Germline V CDR1 and CDR2: GTSNPN, SVGIG (reference sequence). Trimming took 1 base from V and 5 from J; bases not matched to a gene: 7. This CDR3 reads CAWSARGTSGTETQYF. The CDR3 DNA is TGTGCCTGGAGTGCCCGGGGGACTAGCGGGACCGAGACCCAGTACTTC.

The V call is TRBV20-1, the J call TRBJ2-5, with D tentatively TRBD2 (7 bases). The CDR3 contains 14 residues. Germline V gene sequence: CDR1 DFQATT, CDR2 SNEGSKA (reference sequence). The V end was cut by 3 bases, the J end by 4 bases, with 15 bases between. The CDR3 DNA follows: TGCAGTGCTAGTCCAAGGGGGGGGGGAGAGACCCAGTACTTC. Its translation is CSASPRGGGETQYF.

The rearrangement joins TRBV27 to TRBJ2-1; 12 nucleotides line up with TRBD2. The germline gives CDR1 MNHEY, CDR2 SMNVEV (reference sequence). The V segment lost 5 bases and the J segment 8 bases; nucleotides outside the gene matches: 7. CDR3 length: 15 residues. CDR3 bases: TGTGCCAGCAGTCCCGGGACTAGCGGGCGGTATGAGCAGTTCTTC. Translation gives CASSPGTSGRYEQFF.

This sequence joins TRBV4-2 and TRBJ1-1, with D possibly matching TRBD1 (6 bases). CDR1 is LGHNA, CDR2 YNFKEQ, per germline. The V end was cut by 1 base, the J end by 7 bases, with 16 bases between. The CDR3 has 15 amino acids. CDR3 coding DNA: TGTGCCAGCAGCCAAGGAATTGGGGGGCGAAGTGAAGCTTTCTTT. Its translation is CASSQGIGGRSEAFF.

This chain links TRBV5-1 with TRBJ1-1; no definite D call. V was shortened by 2 bases and J by 1 base, with 6 bases between the two germline ends. Germline V lookup: CDR1 SGHRS, CDR2 YFSETQ. The CDR3 is 13 residues long. In DNA form, the CDR3 reads TGCGCCAGCAGCTTTTCACAGAACACTGAAGCTTTCTTT. As protein: CASSFSQNTEAFF.

The V call is TRBV11-1, the J call TRBJ2-2; 10 bases fit TRBD2. The CDR3 is 17 residues long. The junction had 11 bases not matched to a gene; V was cut back by 5 bases and J by 5 bases. The germline V gene encodes CDR1 SGHAT and CDR2 FQDESV (reference sequence). DNA for the CDR3: TGTGCCAGCAGCCCCCGCTCTAGCGGGAGTAATACCGGGGAGCTGTTTTTT. Its translation is CASSPRSSGSNTGELFF.

The genes are TRBV20-1 and TRBJ2-3; TRBD2 agrees at 15 bases. Germline CDR1 and CDR2: DFQATT and SNEGSKA (reference sequence). The CDR3 loop spans 17 amino acids. V was pared by 5 bases and J by 3 bases, with 9 bases of the junction left unmatched. CDR3 residues: CSAGGRTSGRATDTQYF. The CDR3 DNA reads as TGCAGTGCTGGAGGCCGGACTAGCGGGAGGGCTACAGATACGCAGTATTTT.

There are a few counts of this clonotype. The rearrangement uses TRBV7-2 and TRBJ2-4; 7 bases agree with TRBD2. After removal of 5 bases from V and 8 bases from J, the junction contained 12 bases not matched to a gene. Per germline, CDR1 SGHTA and CDR2 FQGNSA. CDR3 size: 15 residues. Here the CDR3 reads CASSHGGGGGDIQYF. The DNA of the CDR3 is TGTGCCAGCAGCCACGGCGGGGGAGGTGGGGACATTCAGTACTTC.

The rearrangement joins TRBV28 to TRBJ1-3; D uncertain. The V end lost 8 bases, the J end lost 2 bases, and 7 bases lay between the germline ends. Germline CDR1 reads MDHEN; CDR2 reads SYDVKM. The CDR3 is made up of 12 amino acids. CDR3 in amino acids: CASQLTGNTIYF. The CDR3 DNA reads as TGTGCCAGCCAGCTCACTGGAAACACCATATATTTT.

The chain has TRBV27 and TRBJ2-3; 7 bases align to TRBD2. Per the germline V gene, CDR1 is MNHEY and CDR2 is SMNVEV (reference sequence). CDR3 size: 14 residues. Trimming took 7 bases from V and 1 from J; bases not matched to a gene: 5. The CDR3 here is CASMEAGGTDTQYF. The DNA for the CDR3 is TGTGCCAGCATGGAGGCGGGAGGCACAGATACGCAGTATTTT.

The chain has TRBV4-1 and TRBJ1-1; 7 bases align to TRBD1. CDR1 is MGHRA and CDR2 is YSYEKL in the germline V gene. The trim removed 4 bases at V and 3 bases at J, leaving 5 bases unmatched. This CDR3 contains 14 residues. The CDR3 reads CASSRQGTDTEAFF. CDR3 DNA: TGCGCCAGCAGCCGACAGGGAACGGACACTGAAGCTTTCTTT.

This clonotype was seen more than once but under ten times. The rearrangement uses TRBV2 and TRBJ1-2; the D is unclear. The germline CDR1 and CDR2 sequences are SNHLY and FYNNEI. This CDR3 region has 14 residues. The germline V and J ends were trimmed by 4 bases and 6 bases, with 15 bases remaining between them. DNA for the CDR3: TGTGCCAGCAGTGCCCCGGTGAGGCTGAATGGCTACACCTTC. Residues: CASSAPVRLNGYTF.

The chain joins TRBV6-1 to TRBJ1-5, with a tentative D call TRBD1 (5 bases). CDR1 and CDR2 from the germline V gene are MNHNS and SASEGT. The V end was cut by 5 bases, the J end by 0 bases, with 11 bases between. This CDR3 has 15 residues. The CDR3 region is CASSPGTYSNQPQHF. CDR3 nucleotide sequence: TGTGCCAGCAGTCCAGGGACCTATAGCAATCAGCCCCAGCATTTT.

The V gene is TRBV7-9, the J gene TRBJ2-1; no clear D. The V gene's germline CDR1 is SEHNR and CDR2 FQNEAQ (reference sequence). V was clipped by 3 bases and J by 3 bases, with 18 bases between them. The CDR3 is 17 residues long. The CDR3 region has the DNA TGTGCCAGCAGCTTCCAACCAAGCCCCCGTAACTACAATGAGCAGTTCTTC. It yields the protein CASSFQPSPRNYNEQFF.

The V call is TRBV19, the J call TRBJ1-5; TRBD1 is a possible D gene (5 bases). CDR3 size: 14 residues. Looked up from germline, CDR1 is LNHDA and CDR2 is SQIVND (reference sequence). V gave up 3 bases and J gave up 5 bases, with 11 bases separating them. The CDR3 DNA follows: TGTGCCAGTAGTATCCCCAGGGAGGATCAGCCCCAGCATTTT. Translating it yields CASSIPREDQPQHF. Full variable domain (rest looked up from reference TRBV19 and TRBJ1-5): DGGITQSPKYLFRKEGQNVTLSCEQNLNHDAMYWYRQDPGQGLRLIYYSQIVNDFQKGDIAEGYSVSREKKESFPLTVTSAQKNPTAFYLCASSIPREDQPQHFGDGTRLSIL.

This clonotype was counted only a few times. This chain links TRBV7-2 with TRBJ1-1; 12 bases line up with TRBD1. In germline, CDR1 is SGHTA, CDR2 FQGNSA. The CDR3 loop spans 18 amino acids. J was trimmed by 0 bases and V by 2 bases; bases with no gene match: 7. The CDR3: CASSLPRDRGLVNTEAFF. CDR3 nucleotides: TGTGCCAGCAGCTTACCCCGGGACAGGGGGCTTGTGAACACTGAAGCTTTCTTT.

There are a few counts of this clonotype. This rearrangement joins TRBV27 to TRBJ2-1; D is possibly TRBD1 (7 bases). The CDR3 runs to 15 residues. V lost 6 bases, J lost 4 bases, and 16 bases lay in between. Per germline, CDR1 MNHEY and CDR2 SMNVEV (reference sequence). The CDR3: CASRSGGTVYNEQFF. CDR3 nucleotide sequence: TGTGCCAGCAGATCAGGGGGGACAGTGTACAATGAGCAGTTCTTC.

This clonotype has a handful of counts. The chain couples TRBV6-1 to TRBJ2-3; D might be TRBD2 (5 bases). Germline CDR1 reads MNHNS; CDR2 reads SASEGT. V lost 2 bases, J lost 3 bases, and 12 bases lay in between. CDR3 length: 15 residues. CDR3 nucleotides: TGTGCCAGCAGTGAATTCGAGGGTTTTACAGATACGCAGTATTTT. As protein: CASSEFEGFTDTQYF.

The V and J genes are TRBV20-1 and TRBJ2-1; D may match TRBD1 or TRBD2 (5 bases each). V dropped 4 bases and J dropped 4 bases, with 11 bases sitting between them. The CDR3 totals 13 residues. Germline V gives CDR1 DFQATT, CDR2 SNEGSKA (reference sequence). The CDR3 spells CSAIRGVYNEQFF. In DNA, the CDR3 is TGCAGTGCTATCCGAGGGGTATACAATGAGCAGTTCTTC.

This clonotype was seen more than once but under ten times. V gene TRBV20-1 combines with J gene TRBJ2-7; 12 bases line up with TRBD1. The CDR3 spans 15 residues. Trimming removed 0 bases from V and 9 bases from J; junction bases left unmatched: 9. Germline values: CDR1 DFQATT, CDR2 SNEGSKA (reference sequence). CDR3 in DNA: TGCAGTGCTAGAGATATTGGGACAGGGGGCTCCGGGCAGTACTTC. The encoded protein is CSARDIGTGGSGQYF.

The genes are TRBV4-2 and TRBJ2-5; TRBD2 matches at 16 bases. With V trimmed by 1 base and J by 2 bases, 7 bases remained unmatched. Germline values: CDR1 LGHNA, CDR2 YNFKEQ. The CDR3 totals 19 residues. CDR3 region: CASSQGSGTSGRAQETQYF. CDR3 in DNA: TGTGCCAGCAGCCAAGGGAGTGGGACTAGCGGGAGGGCACAAGAGACCCAGTACTTC.

The V call is TRBV10-3, the J call TRBJ2-1; D unclear. Germline lookup yields CDR1 ENHRY and CDR2 SYGVKD. V gave up 2 bases and J gave up 5 bases, with 7 bases separating them. This CDR3 is 13 amino acids long. Written as DNA, the CDR3 is TGTGCCATCAGTGAGAACGGTGACAATGAGCAGTTCTTC. This translates into CAISENGDNEQFF.

The chain links TRBV20-1 to TRBJ2-7; 14 nucleotides line up with TRBD2. V was clipped by 6 bases and J by 3 bases; unmatched bases: 10. Per germline, CDR1 DFQATT and CDR2 SNEGSKA (reference sequence). CDR3 length: 16 residues. CDR3 amino acids: CSAVPGLAGEYYEQYF. CDR3 coding DNA: TGCAGTGCCGTCCCGGGACTAGCGGGAGAGTACTACGAGCAGTACTTC.

V usage is TRBV5-1 and J usage is TRBJ2-5; possibly TRBD1 or TRBD2 for D (5 bases each). V was trimmed by 2 bases and J by 5 bases, leaving 16 bases between them. In germline, CDR1 is SGHRS, CDR2 YFSETQ. CDR3 length equals 15 residues. CDR3 loop: CASSFGSGAGETQYF. The CDR3 region has the DNA TGCGCCAGCAGCTTTGGGTCCGGGGCCGGGGAGACCCAGTACTTC.

This rearrangement joins TRBV18 to TRBJ1-1, with 7 bases fitting TRBD1. The junction had 9 bases not matched to a gene; V was cut back by 3 bases and J by 5 bases. Per germline, CDR1 KGHSH and CDR2 LQKENI. The CDR3 contains 15 residues. The CDR3 is CASSPTEGAGTEAFF. The CDR3, as DNA: TGTGCCAGCTCACCTACCGAGGGGGCAGGGACTGAAGCTTTCTTT.

V is TRBV6-5 and J is TRBJ1-6; D gene unclear. Germline V gives CDR1 MNHEY, CDR2 SVGAGI. The CDR3 consists of 14 residues. V lost 0 bases to trimming and J lost 7 bases, with 7 bases between them. The CDR3 region has the DNA TGTGCCAGCAGTTACTCGGAGAGGAATTCACCCCTCCACTTT. Translating it yields CASSYSERNSPLHF.